Within the sample, the clone carrying this T cell receptor beta chain is medium-sized. MiXCR, run by TCRdb on the 5' RACE reads, gives a single entry per CDR3 protein. The table lists roughly 250 distinct CDR3 sequences, about 1.5% of them singletons, with less than 35% in the top ten. The sample is drawn from a study of Japanese encephalitis immunity and Zika vaccine responses. Study-level information: ZIKV structural peptide pools, conserved or non-conserved, or JEV or YFV peptides were used. Predicted epitopes under 50 nM were chosen as overlapping ZIKV 15-mers. Study results and caveats: No similarity appeared between individuals, suggesting no public TCRs. Which single peptides drove cross-reactivity remains unknown here.

Per germline, CDR1 MGHDK and CDR2 SYGVNS. V was pared by 2 bases and J by 5 bases, with 20 bases between. This CDR3 is built from 17 residues. PBMCs were CFSE-labeled and cultured for less than 7 days with peptide pools at around 0.98 ug/mL each. Proliferating CD4 T cells were sorted unfixed as live CD56-CD19-CD16-CD3+CD4+ CFSE-low cells. The sequencing used antigen-activated CD4+ T cells from blood, cultured, collected during a Zika inactivated vaccine study. This clonotype was sampled from an adult woman who received an inactivated Zika virus vaccine. This chain links TRBV25-1 with TRBJ2-3, with a possible D match to TRBD1 (5 bases). CDR3 coding DNA: TGTGCCAGCAGTGAACCTATCTGGGCGCCGCAGGGAGATACGCAGTATTTT. Its protein is CASSEPIWAPQGDTQYF.